The 16 T cell receptor beta chains below were found in one sample sequenced in a study of blood T cell repertoires in COVID-19 (dated by TCRdb to 2018 to 2020). The library came from the immunoSEQ multiplex PCR assay. Here the immuneACCESS table is served through TCRdb, limited to in-frame sequences with V and J called. Missing clones are a known gap in these copies; in checked studies unresolved V genes cover under half, and the rest lacks a known reason. For this sample there are 170,000 or so clones; approximately 84% appear just once. The ten largest make up over 12% of the sample. The sequencing input was peripheral blood. The origin of the receptors is a man between 18 and 35 years old with active or convalescent COVID-19.

V and J are TRBV4-1 and TRBJ2-3; 11 positions agree with TRBD2. CDR1 MGHRA and CDR2 YSYEKL come from the germline V gene. The ends lost 6 bases at V and 1 base at J; junction bases unmatched: 6. CDR3 size: 16 residues. In nucleotides, the CDR3 is TGCGCCAGCAGACGTAGCGGGAGGGCCCGCACAGATACGCAGTATTTT. It codes for CASRRSGRARTDTQYF.

This clone has more than one count but fewer than ten. This chain uses TRBV10-3 with TRBJ1-5; D is perhaps TRBD1 (6 bases). The CDR3 runs to 15 residues. Trimming stripped 3 bases from V and 1 base from J, with 10 bases between. In germline, CDR1 is ENHRY, CDR2 SYGVKD. The CDR3 spells CAISDRGASNQPQHF. CDR3 nucleotides: TGTGCCATCAGTGACAGGGGAGCCAGCAATCAGCCCCAGCATTTT.

The V gene is TRBV15, the J gene TRBJ1-6; 7 nucleotides line up with TRBD1. The length of the CDR3 is 17 residues. The ends lost 0 bases at V and 6 bases at J; junction bases unmatched: 8. Germline assignment: CDR1 LNHNV and CDR2 YYDKDF (reference sequence). CDR3: CATSRDQQGSSNSPLHF. CDR3 DNA: TGTGCCACCAGCAGAGATCAACAGGGGTCGAGTAATTCACCCCTCCACTTT.

The chain joins TRBV12-3 or TRBV12-4 to TRBJ1-1; D unclear. This CDR3 spans 12 amino acids. Trimming shortened V by 1 base and J by 6 bases, and 6 bases separated the two germline ends. CDR3 coding DNA: TGTGCCAGCAGTTTAGAGGGAGCTGAAGCTTTCTTT. This gives the protein CASSLEGAEAFF.

This clone has a handful of counts. The chain is built from TRBV5-1 and TRBJ1-6; 7 nucleotides align to TRBD1. The CDR3 has 15 amino acids. Per germline, CDR1 SGHRS and CDR2 YFSETQ. V gave up 2 bases and J gave up 5 bases; unmatched junction bases: 4. CDR3 sequence reads: CASSFADRDNSPLHF. CDR3 DNA sequence: TGCGCCAGCAGCTTTGCCGACAGGGATAATTCACCCCTCCACTTT.

The chain links TRBV19 to TRBJ1-2; D ambiguous. V lost 1 base and J lost 6, with 9 bases in between. Germline CDR1 reads LNHDA; CDR2 reads SQIVND (reference sequence). The CDR3 is 13 amino acids. In DNA form, the CDR3 reads TGTGCCAGTAGTATAGCGACATCGGATGGCTACACCTTC. It yields the protein CASSIATSDGYTF. The whole variable domain, remainder taken from reference TRBV19 and TRBJ1-2, is DGGITQSPKYLFRKEGQNVTLSCEQNLNHDAMYWYRQDPGQGLRLIYYSQIVNDFQKGDIAEGYSVSREKKESFPLTVTSAQKNPTAFYLCASSIATSDGYTFGSGTRLTVV.

The chain couples TRBV7-2 to TRBJ1-3; D is perhaps TRBD1 (6 bases). The CDR3 consists of 16 residues. V was cut by 0 bases and J by 4 bases, with 13 bases left in between. Germline CDR1 is SGHTA and CDR2 is FQGNSA. CDR3 bases: TGTGCCAGCAGCTTAGCGCAGGGGAAGACAGGAAACACCATATATTTT. Translated, it gives CASSLAQGKTGNTIYF.

V and J are TRBV13 and TRBJ2-7, with 11 bases identical to TRBD2. Germline CDR1 reads PRHDT; CDR2 reads FYEKMQ (reference sequence). The CDR3 has 16 residues. V trimming: 4 bases; J trimming: 2 bases; junction bases outside the gene matches: 7. As DNA, the CDR3 is TGTGCCAGCAGCTCAACCGGGGGACTAGCGGCCTACGAGCAGTACTTC. Its translation is CASSSTGGLAAYEQYF. Using reference TRBV13 and TRBJ2-7 for the parts outside the CDR3, the full variable domain is AAGVIQSPRHLIKEKRETATLKCYPIPRHDTVYWYQQGPGQDPQFLISFYEKMQSDKGSIPDRFSAQQFSDYHSELNMSSLELGDSALYFCASSSTGGLAAYEQYFGPGTRLTVT.

This clone was recorded a few times. The CDR3 reads CASSYGQGGVSNQPQHF. CDR3 coding DNA: TGTGCCAGTAGTTATGGACAGGGAGGTGTAAGCAATCAGCCCCAGCATTTT. The chain employs TRBV19 and TRBJ1-5, with 8 bases matching TRBD1. The length of the CDR3 is 17 residues. V shed 5 bases and J 1 base; nucleotides not matched to a gene: 10. Germline CDR1 is LNHDA and CDR2 is SQIVND (reference sequence).

This clone was counted ten times or more. This chain joins TRBV29-1 and TRBJ1-2; possible D gene TRBD1, 6 bases. The V end was cut by 7 bases, the J end by 2 bases, with 14 bases between. The germline CDR1 and CDR2 sequences are SQVTM and ANQGSEA. The CDR3 runs 13 residues. The chain's CDR3 is CSGHSGGNYGYTF. For the CDR3, the DNA is TGCAGCGGCCACAGCGGGGGCAACTATGGCTACACCTTC.

The rearrangement joins TRBV30 to TRBJ2-7; 7 nucleotides agree with TRBD1. This CDR3 has 13 amino acids. Germline trimming cut 1 base from V and 3 bases from J; bases unmatched to any gene: 3. CDR1 and CDR2 (germline): GTSNPN, SVGIG (reference sequence). This CDR3 reads CAWSEHRGYEQYF. CDR3 DNA: TGTGCCTGGAGTGAACACAGGGGCTACGAGCAGTACTTC.

The V and J genes are TRBV6-5 and TRBJ1-1; 7 bases match TRBD1. The CDR3 has 14 residues. V was pared by 6 bases and J by 1 base, with 5 bases of the junction left unmatched. CDR1 and CDR2 from the germline V gene are MNHEY and SVGAGI. The CDR3 is CASRRTGTNTEAFF. CDR3 coding DNA: TGTGCCAGCAGAAGGACAGGAACGAACACTGAAGCTTTCTTT.

This clone has just one count. The rearrangement uses TRBV19 and TRBJ1-1, with 7 nucleotides matching TRBD1. This CDR3 is 15 amino acids long. With V trimmed by 4 bases and J by 1 base, 6 bases remained unmatched. Germline CDR1 LNHDA, CDR2 SQIVND (reference sequence). The CDR3 region is CASSKRDRENTEAFF. In DNA form, the CDR3 reads TGTGCCAGTAGTAAAAGGGACAGAGAGAACACTGAAGCTTTCTTT. The variable domain in full, completed from reference TRBV19 and TRBJ1-1, reads DGGITQSPKYLFRKEGQNVTLSCEQNLNHDAMYWYRQDPGQGLRLIYYSQIVNDFQKGDIAEGYSVSREKKESFPLTVTSAQKNPTAFYLCASSKRDRENTEAFFGQGTRLTVV.

The chain is built from TRBV6-2 or TRBV6-3 and TRBJ1-4; TRBD1 matches 10 bases. Looked up from germline, CDR1 is MNHEY and CDR2 is SVGEGT. The ends lost 5 bases at V and 3 bases at J; junction bases unmatched: 0. The CDR3 has 14 amino acids. The CDR3 region is CASSGTGANEKLFF. DNA of the CDR3: TGTGCCAGCAGTGGGACAGGGGCTAATGAAAAACTGTTTTTT.

This clone was counted a few times. The V gene is TRBV6-5, the J gene TRBJ2-2; TRBD1 aligns across 12 bases. The CDR3 has 15 residues. J lost 4 bases, V lost 7 bases, and 4 bases had no gene match. CDR1 and CDR2 (germline): MNHEY, SVGAGI. The DNA for the CDR3 is TGTGCCAGCAATCCGGGACAGGGGGCCACCGGGGAGCTGTTTTTT. This codes for CASNPGQGATGELFF.

This chain joins TRBV4-2 and TRBJ2-1; D is ambiguous. The CDR3 is 13 amino acids. Trimming stripped 0 bases from V and 3 bases from J, with 3 bases between. The germline V gene has CDR1 LGHNA and CDR2 YNFKEQ. Here the CDR3 DNA reads TGTGCCAGCAGCCAAGACGGCTACAATGAGCAGTTCTTC. This translates into CASSQDGYNEQFF.